One and the same sample provided the 8 T cell receptor beta chains below, sequenced in a study of T cells in Graves' hyperthyroidism and ophthalmopathy. TCR beta CDR3 region amplification was performed from RNA transcripts. The study used the HTBI primer set for a first-round RT-PCR of the TCR CDR3. TCRdb reanalysed the multiplex PCR reads using MiXCR and keeps one entry per CDR3 protein. The sample records more than 500,000 distinct CDR3 sequences, about 16% being singletons. Sequences were obtained from blood. All receptors come from a woman in her twenties or thirties with Graves' ophthalmopathy.

Note on this clonotype: Possible read error: a much larger clone is one base away. The rearrangement joins TRBV19 to TRBJ1-5; no firm D call. Germline assignment: CDR1 LNHDA and CDR2 SQIVND (reference sequence). V was clipped by 3 bases and J by 5 bases, with 5 bases between them. The CDR3 sequence is 12 residues long. CDR3 in DNA: TGTGCCAGTAGTATCTCGGATCAGCCCCAGCATTTT. Protein product: CASSISDQPQHF.

This clonotype was counted a few times. This chain links TRBV5-1 with TRBJ2-5; 7 positions agree with TRBD2. This CDR3 spans 15 amino acids. J was trimmed by 5 bases and V by 6 bases; bases with no gene match: 13. CDR1 is SGHRS, CDR2 YFSETQ, per germline. The CDR3 DNA follows: TGCGCCAGCACGGGGACCGGGAGGTTTGGCGAGACCCAGTACTTC. Translating gives CASTGTGRFGETQYF.

A few counts support this clonotype. The chain couples TRBV6-1 to TRBJ2-2; D gene ambiguous. Trimming pared 5 bases from V and 6 bases from J, leaving 10 bases between. This CDR3 region has 13 residues. The germline V gene has CDR1 MNHNS and CDR2 SASEGT. The DNA for the CDR3 is TGTGCCAGCAGTTCCTTCTCGGCCGGGGAGCTGTTTTTT. Encoded protein: CASSSFSAGELFF.

The table lists this clonotype with a few counts. The genes are TRBV4-1 and TRBJ2-1; 7 bases align to TRBD1. Germline V gene sequence: CDR1 MGHRA, CDR2 YSYEKL. After removal of 3 bases from V and 2 bases from J, the junction contained 7 bases not matched to a gene. The CDR3 covers 16 residues. This chain's CDR3 is CASSHLDRVPYNEQFF. The CDR3, as DNA: TGCGCCAGCAGCCACCTCGACAGGGTACCCTACAATGAGCAGTTCTTC.

This clonotype has at least ten counts. This sequence joins TRBV3-1 and TRBJ2-6; 10 bases line up with TRBD1. This CDR3 comprises 17 residues. The germline V gene encodes CDR1 LGHDT and CDR2 YNNKEL (reference sequence). The junction had 6 bases not matched to a gene; V was cut back by 4 bases and J by 3 bases. The CDR3 region has the DNA TGTGCCAGCAGCCCGACAGGGGGCTTGCGTGGGGCCAACGTCCTGACTTTC. Its translation is CASSPTGGLRGANVLTF.

The chain carries TRBV10-3 and TRBJ2-1; D is possibly TRBD1 (6 bases). Germline CDR1 ENHRY, CDR2 SYGVKD. CDR3 length equals 14 residues. With 6 bases removed from V and 7 bases from J, the gap between germline ends came to 16 bases. CDR3 in amino acids: CAIRRARQVNEQFF. As DNA, the CDR3 is TGTGCCATCAGGAGGGCCCGACAGGTGAATGAGCAGTTCTTC.

This clonotype was detected only a few times. The V call is TRBV6-5, the J call TRBJ2-2, with 9 bases aligning to TRBD1. The CDR3 runs 18 residues. Germline values: CDR1 MNHEY, CDR2 SVGAGI. J was trimmed by 4 bases and V by 2 bases; bases with no gene match: 11. The CDR3 spells CASSYMGTGGASTGELFF. In DNA, the CDR3 is TGTGCCAGCAGTTACATGGGCACAGGGGGCGCGAGCACCGGGGAGCTGTTTTTT.

This clonotype was observed many times. In DNA, the CDR3 is TGTGCCAGCAGTTACTCTTGGGATGGGAACACTGAAGCTTTCTTT. Its translation is CASSYSWDGNTEAFF. The chain combines TRBV6-5 with TRBJ1-1; D is unresolved. The CDR3 is made up of 15 amino acids. With 0 bases removed from V and 1 base from J, the gap between germline ends came to 9 bases. Germline CDR1 MNHEY, CDR2 SVGAGI.